The sequence of this T cell receptor (beta chain) was determined in a study of cytomegalovirus exposure and HLA in healthy donors. General study findings and limits: The productive fraction for most TCR beta V segments was about 87% or about 30% in an earlier analysis.

With respect to this clone: Its antigen is currently unknown.

Per germline, CDR1 SQVTM and CDR2 ANQGSEA. V was pared by 8 bases and J by 4 bases, with 14 bases between. This CDR3 has 12 amino acids. The PCR ran on 60 Vbeta and 13 Jbeta primers. Clones were read by immunoSEQ multiplex PCR, and TCRdb kept only the in-frame ones, dropping some. Of about 160,000 clones listed, 65% to 85% were seen once; the top ten hold 1% to 1.5%. This chain uses TRBV29-1 with TRBJ1-1; D gene unclear. Sequencing used PBMCs. The TCR originated in a man aged 45-65 years in good health and CMV-seropositive. CDR3 DNA: TGCAGCCTAAGGGAGGGTCTCACTGAAGCTTTCTTT. This encodes CSLREGLTEAFF. The full variable domain, its missing parts supplied by reference TRBV29-1 and TRBJ1-1, is SAVISQKPSRDICQRGTSLTIQCQVDSQVTMMFWYRQQPGQSLTLIATANQGSEATYESGFVIDKFPISRPNLTFSTLTVSNMSPEDSSIYLCSLREGLTEAFFGQGTRLTVV.